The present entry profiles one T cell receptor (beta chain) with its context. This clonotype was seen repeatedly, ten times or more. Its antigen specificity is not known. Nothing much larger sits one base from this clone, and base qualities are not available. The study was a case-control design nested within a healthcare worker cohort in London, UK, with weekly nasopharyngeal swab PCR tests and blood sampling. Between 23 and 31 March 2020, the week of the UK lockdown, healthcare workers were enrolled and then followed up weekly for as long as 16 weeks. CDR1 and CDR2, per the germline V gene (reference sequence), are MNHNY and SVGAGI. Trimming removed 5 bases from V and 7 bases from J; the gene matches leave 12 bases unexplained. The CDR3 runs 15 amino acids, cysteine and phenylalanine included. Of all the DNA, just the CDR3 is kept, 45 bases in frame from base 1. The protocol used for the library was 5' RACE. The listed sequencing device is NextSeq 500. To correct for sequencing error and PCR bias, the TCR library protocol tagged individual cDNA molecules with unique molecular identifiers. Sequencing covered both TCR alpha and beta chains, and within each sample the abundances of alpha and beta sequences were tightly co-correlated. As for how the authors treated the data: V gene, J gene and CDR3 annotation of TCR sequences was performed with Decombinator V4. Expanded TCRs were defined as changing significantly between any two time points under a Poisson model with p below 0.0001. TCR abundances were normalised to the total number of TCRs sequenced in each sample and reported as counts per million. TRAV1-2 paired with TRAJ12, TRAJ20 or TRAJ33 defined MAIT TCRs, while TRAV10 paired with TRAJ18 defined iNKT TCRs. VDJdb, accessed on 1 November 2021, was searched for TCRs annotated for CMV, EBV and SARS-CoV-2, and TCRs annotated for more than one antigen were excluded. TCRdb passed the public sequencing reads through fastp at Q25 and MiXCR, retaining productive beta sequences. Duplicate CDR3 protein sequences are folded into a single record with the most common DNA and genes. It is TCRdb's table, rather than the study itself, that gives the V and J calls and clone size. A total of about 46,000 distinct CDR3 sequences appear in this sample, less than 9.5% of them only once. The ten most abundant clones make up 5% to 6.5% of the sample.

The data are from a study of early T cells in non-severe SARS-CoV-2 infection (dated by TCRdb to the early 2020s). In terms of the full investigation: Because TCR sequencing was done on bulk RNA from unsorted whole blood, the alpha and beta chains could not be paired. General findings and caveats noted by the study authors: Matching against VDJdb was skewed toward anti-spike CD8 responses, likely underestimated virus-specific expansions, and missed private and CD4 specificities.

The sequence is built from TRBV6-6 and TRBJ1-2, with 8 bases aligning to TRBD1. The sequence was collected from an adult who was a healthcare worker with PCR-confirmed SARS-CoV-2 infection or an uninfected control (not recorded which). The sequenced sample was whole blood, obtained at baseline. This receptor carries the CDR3 CASSPTGGGLTGYTF. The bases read TGTGCCAGCAGTCCCACAGGGGGAGGACTCACTGGCTACACCTTC.